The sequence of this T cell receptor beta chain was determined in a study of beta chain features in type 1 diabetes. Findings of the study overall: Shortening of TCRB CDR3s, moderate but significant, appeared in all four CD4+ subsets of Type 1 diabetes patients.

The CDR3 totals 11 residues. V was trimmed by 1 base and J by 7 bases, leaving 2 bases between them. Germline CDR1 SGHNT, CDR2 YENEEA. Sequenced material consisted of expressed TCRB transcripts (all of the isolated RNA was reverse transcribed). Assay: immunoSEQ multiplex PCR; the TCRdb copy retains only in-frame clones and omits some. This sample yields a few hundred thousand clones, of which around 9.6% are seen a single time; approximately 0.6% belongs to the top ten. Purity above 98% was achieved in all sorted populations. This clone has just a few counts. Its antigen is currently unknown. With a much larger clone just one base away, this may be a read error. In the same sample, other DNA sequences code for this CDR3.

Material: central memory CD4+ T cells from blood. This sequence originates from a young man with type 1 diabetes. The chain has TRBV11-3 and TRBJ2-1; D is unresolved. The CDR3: CASSLGNEQFF. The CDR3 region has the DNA TGTGCCAGCAGCTTAGGGAATGAGCAGTTCTTC.